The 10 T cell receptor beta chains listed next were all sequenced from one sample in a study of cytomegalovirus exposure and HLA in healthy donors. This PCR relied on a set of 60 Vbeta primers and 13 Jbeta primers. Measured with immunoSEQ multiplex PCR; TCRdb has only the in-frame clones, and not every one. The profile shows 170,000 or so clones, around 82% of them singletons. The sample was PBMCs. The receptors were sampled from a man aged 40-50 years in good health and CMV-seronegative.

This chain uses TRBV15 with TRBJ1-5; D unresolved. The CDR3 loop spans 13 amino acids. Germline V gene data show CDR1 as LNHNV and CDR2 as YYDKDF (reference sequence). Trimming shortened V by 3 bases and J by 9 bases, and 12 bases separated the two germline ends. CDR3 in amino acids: CATSSRAGRPQHF. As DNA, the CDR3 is TGTGCCACCAGCAGCCGGGCGGGTCGGCCCCAGCATTTT.

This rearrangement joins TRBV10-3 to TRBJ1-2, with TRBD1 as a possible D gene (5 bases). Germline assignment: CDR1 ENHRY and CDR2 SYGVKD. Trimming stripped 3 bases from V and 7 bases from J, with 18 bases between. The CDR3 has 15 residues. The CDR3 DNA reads TGTGCCATCAGTGAACCAGGGCGCGTAAGAGGTGGCTACACCTTC. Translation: CAISEPGRVRGGYTF.

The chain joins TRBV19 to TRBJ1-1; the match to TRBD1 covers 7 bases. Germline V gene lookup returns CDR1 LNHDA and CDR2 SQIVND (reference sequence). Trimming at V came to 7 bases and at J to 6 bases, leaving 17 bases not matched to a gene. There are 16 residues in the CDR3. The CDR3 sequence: CASTHVRGGGVAEAFF. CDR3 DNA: TGTGCCAGTACCCACGTACGAGGGGGCGGCGTCGCTGAAGCTTTCTTT.

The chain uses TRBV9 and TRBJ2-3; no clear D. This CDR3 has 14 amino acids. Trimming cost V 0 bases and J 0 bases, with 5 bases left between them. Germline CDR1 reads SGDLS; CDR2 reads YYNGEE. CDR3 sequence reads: CASSVGPSTDTQYF. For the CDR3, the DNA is TGTGCCAGCAGCGTAGGGCCGAGCACAGATACGCAGTATTTT.

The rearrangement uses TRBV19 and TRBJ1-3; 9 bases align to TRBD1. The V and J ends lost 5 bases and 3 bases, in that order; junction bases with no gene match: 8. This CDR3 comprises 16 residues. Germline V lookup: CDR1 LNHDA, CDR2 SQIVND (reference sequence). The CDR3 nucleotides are TGTGCCAGTAGTGCCTGGACAGGGGAGGGTGGAAACACCATATATTTT. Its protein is CASSAWTGEGGNTIYF. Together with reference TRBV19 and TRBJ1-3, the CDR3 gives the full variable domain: DGGITQSPKYLFRKEGQNVTLSCEQNLNHDAMYWYRQDPGQGLRLIYYSQIVNDFQKGDIAEGYSVSREKKESFPLTVTSAQKNPTAFYLCASSAWTGEGGNTIYFGEGSWLTVV.

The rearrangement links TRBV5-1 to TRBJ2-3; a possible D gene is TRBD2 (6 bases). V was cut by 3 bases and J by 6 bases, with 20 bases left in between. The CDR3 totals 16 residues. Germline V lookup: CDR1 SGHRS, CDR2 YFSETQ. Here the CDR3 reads CASSSSGDSPLDTQYF. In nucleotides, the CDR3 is TGCGCCAGCAGCTCCTCCGGGGACTCCCCTTTGGATACGCAGTATTTT.

The CDR3 is CASSVTRSSYNEQFF. The DNA of the CDR3 is TGTGCCAGCAGCGTGACTCGCAGCTCCTACAATGAGCAGTTCTTC. The chain combines TRBV9 with TRBJ2-1; D gene uncertain. V was shortened by 2 bases and J by 0 bases, with 9 bases between the two germline ends. This CDR3 comprises 15 residues. Germline CDR1 reads SGDLS; CDR2 reads YYNGEE.

CDR3 sequence reads: CAILPGQGYEQYF. The CDR3 bases are TGTGCCATCTTACCGGGACAGGGCTACGAGCAGTACTTC. V gene TRBV10-3 combines with J gene TRBJ2-7, with 9 bases lining up with TRBD1. The CDR3 extends over 13 amino acids. V shed 8 bases and J 3 bases; nucleotides not matched to a gene: 5. CDR1 is ENHRY and CDR2 is SYGVKD in the germline V gene.

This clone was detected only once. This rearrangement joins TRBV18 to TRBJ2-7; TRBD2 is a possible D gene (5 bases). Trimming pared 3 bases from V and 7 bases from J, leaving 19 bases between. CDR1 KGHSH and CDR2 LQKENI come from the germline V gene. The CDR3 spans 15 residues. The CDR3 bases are TGTGCCAGCTCACCCCTCGAAAGCCCTAGAGGGGAGCAGTACTTC. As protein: CASSPLESPRGEQYF.

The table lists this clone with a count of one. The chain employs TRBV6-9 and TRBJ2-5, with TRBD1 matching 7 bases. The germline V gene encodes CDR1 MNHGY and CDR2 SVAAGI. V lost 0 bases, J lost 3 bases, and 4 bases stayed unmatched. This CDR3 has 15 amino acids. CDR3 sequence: CASSYSGTAEETQYF. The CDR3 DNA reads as TGTGCCAGCAGTTATTCCGGGACAGCAGAAGAGACCCAGTACTTC.